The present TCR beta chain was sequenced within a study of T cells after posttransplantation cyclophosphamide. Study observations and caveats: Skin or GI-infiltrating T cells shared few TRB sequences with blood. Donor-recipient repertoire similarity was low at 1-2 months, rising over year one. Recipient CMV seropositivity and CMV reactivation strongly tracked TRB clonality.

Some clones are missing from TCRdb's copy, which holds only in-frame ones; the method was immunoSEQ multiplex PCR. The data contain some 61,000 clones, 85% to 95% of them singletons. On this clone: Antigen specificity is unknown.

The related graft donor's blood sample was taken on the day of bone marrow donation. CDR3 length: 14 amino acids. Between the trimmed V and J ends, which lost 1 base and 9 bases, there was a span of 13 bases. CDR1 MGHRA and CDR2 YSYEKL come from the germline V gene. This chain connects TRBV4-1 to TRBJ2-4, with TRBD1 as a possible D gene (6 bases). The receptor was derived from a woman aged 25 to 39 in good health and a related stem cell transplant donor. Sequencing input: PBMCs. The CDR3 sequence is CASSQGQGLSIQYF. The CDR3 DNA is TGCGCCAGCAGCCAAGGGCAGGGGTTGAGCATTCAGTACTTC.